A single sample is the source of the 3 T cell receptor beta chains below, sequenced in a study of T-cell memory formation after mild COVID-19. TCRdb used MiXCR to reprocess the 5' RACE reads, holding one entry per CDR3 protein. The sample shows approximately 500,000 distinct CDR3 sequences, nearly 25% of them seen only once. Sequenced input: PBMCs or a T cell subset sorted from them (not recorded which). The receptors were sampled from an adult woman who had mild COVID-19 (a few samples of this study predate the infection). Cell type and time point are not known.

The rearrangement uses TRBV7-9 and TRBJ2-3; D not certain. The germline gives CDR1 SEHNR, CDR2 FQNEAQ (reference sequence). V lost 7 bases and J 1 base, leaving 9 bases between the germline ends. The CDR3 is made up of 13 amino acids. Here the CDR3 reads CASTDWGTDTQYF. CDR3 DNA: TGTGCCAGCACCGATTGGGGCACAGATACGCAGTATTTT.

This clonotype was counted a single time. This chain uses TRBV7-6 with TRBJ1-2; D is unresolved. Trimming removed 1 base at V and 4 bases at J, with 19 bases between. Germline CDR1 SGHVS, CDR2 FNYEAQ. CDR3 size: 17 residues. The CDR3 reads CASSLGDLGDFGYGYTF. CDR3 in DNA: TGTGCCAGCAGCTTAGGGGATCTCGGGGATTTTGGCTATGGCTACACCTTC.

The chain links TRBV4-3 to TRBJ2-1; 9 bases fit TRBD2. Germline CDR1 reads LGHNA; CDR2 reads YSLEER. This CDR3 comprises 14 residues. V lost 4 bases, J lost 6 bases, and 4 bases stayed unmatched. CDR3 in DNA: TGCGCCAGCAGCCGCGGGGGACTAGCCAATGAGCAGTTCTTC. The encoded protein is CASSRGGLANEQFF.